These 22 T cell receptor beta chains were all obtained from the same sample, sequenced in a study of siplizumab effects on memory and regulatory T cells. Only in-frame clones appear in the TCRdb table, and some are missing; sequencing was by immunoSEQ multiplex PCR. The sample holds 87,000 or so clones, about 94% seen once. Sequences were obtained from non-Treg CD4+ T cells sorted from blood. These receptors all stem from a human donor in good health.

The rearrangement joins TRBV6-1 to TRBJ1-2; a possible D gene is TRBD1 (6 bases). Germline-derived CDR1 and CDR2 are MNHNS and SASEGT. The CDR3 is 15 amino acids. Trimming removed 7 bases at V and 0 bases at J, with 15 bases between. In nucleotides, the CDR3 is TGTGCCAGCAAGACTACAGGGAGAGCTAACTATGGCTACACCTTC. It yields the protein CASKTTGRANYGYTF.

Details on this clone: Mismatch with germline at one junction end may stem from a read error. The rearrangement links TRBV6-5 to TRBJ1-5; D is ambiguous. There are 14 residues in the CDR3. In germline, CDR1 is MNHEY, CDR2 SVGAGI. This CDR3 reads CAGSQVYSNQPQHF. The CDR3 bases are TGTGCCGGCAGCCAGGTTTATAGCAATCAGCCCCAGCATTTT.

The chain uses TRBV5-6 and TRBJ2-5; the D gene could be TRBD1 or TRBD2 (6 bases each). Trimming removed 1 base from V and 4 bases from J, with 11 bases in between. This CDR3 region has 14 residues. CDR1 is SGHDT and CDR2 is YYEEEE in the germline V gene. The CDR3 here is CASSLRGDGETQYF. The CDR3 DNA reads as TGTGCCAGCAGCTTGAGGGGGGACGGAGAGACCCAGTACTTC.

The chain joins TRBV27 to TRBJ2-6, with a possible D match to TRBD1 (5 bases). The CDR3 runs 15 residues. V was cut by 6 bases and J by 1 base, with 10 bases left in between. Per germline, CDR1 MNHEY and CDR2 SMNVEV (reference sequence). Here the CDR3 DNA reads TGTGCCAGCAGCCCCAACAGGTCTGGGGCCAACGTCCTGACTTTC. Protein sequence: CASSPNRSGANVLTF.

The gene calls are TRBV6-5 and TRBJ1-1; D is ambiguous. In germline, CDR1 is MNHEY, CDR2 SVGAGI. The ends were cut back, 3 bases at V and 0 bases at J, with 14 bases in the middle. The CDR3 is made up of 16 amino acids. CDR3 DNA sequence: TGTGCCAGCAGTTATAAAGGGAGCGGGGTGAACACTGAAGCTTTCTTT. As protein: CASSYKGSGVNTEAFF.

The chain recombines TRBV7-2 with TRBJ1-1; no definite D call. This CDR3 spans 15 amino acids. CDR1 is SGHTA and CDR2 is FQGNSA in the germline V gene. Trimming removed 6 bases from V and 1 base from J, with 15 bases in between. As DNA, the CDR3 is TGTGCCAGCAGGGAGGGTACGACGGCGAACACTGAAGCTTTCTTT. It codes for CASREGTTANTEAFF.

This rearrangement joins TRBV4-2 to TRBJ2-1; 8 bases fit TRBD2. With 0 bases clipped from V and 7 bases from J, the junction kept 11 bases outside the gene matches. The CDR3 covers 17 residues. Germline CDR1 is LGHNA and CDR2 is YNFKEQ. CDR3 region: CASSQDSSLAGGNEQFF. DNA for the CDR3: TGTGCCAGCAGCCAAGATTCGTCGCTAGCGGGTGGGAATGAGCAGTTCTTC.

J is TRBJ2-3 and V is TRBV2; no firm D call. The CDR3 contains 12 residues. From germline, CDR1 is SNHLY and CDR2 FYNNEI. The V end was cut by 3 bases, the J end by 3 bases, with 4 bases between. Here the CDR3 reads CASSDGTDTQYF. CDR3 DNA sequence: TGTGCCAGCAGTGACGGGACAGATACGCAGTATTTT.

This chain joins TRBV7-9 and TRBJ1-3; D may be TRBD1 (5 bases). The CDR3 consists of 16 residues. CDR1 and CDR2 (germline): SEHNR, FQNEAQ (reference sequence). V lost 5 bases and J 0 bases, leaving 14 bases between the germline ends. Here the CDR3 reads CASSLRENYSGNTIYF. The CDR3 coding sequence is TGTGCCAGCAGCCTCAGGGAAAACTACTCTGGAAACACCATATATTTT.

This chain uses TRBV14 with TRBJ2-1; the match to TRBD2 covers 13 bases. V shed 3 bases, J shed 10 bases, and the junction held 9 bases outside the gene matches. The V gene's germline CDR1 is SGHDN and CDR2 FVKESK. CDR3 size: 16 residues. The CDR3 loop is CASSHLTGTSGTEQFF. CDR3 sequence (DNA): TGTGCCAGCAGCCACCTAACCGGGACTAGCGGGACAGAGCAGTTCTTC.

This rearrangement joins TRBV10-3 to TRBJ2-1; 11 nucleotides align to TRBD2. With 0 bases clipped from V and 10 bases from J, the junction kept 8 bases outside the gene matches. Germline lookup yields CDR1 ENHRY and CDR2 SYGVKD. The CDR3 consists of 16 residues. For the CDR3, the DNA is TGTGCCATCAGTGAGTCGACTAGCGGGATCTGGTCCGAGCAGTTCTTC. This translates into CAISESTSGIWSEQFF.

The CDR3 coding sequence is TGTGCCTGGAAAAAGGGACAGGTTGAAGCTTTCTTT. Its protein product is CAWKKGQVEAFF. The V call is TRBV30, the J call TRBJ1-1; TRBD1 matches 8 bases. The CDR3 length is 12 residues. Germline CDR1 is GTSNPN and CDR2 is SVGIG (reference sequence). Trimming took 4 bases from V and 7 from J; bases not matched to a gene: 5. The full variable domain, in which reference TRBV30 and TRBJ1-1 provide the parts outside the CDR3, is SQTIHQWPATLVQPVGSPLSLECTVEGTSNPNLYWYRQAAGRGLQLLFYSVGIGQISSEVPQNLSASRPQDRQFILSSKKLLLSDSGFYLCAWKKGQVEAFFGQGTRLTVV.

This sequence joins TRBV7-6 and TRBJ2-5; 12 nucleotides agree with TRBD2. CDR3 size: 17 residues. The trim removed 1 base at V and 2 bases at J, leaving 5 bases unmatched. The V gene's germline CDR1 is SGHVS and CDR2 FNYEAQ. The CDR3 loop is CASSLGTSGGTQETQYF. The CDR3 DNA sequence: TGTGCCAGCAGCTTAGGCACTAGCGGGGGGACACAAGAGACCCAGTACTTC.

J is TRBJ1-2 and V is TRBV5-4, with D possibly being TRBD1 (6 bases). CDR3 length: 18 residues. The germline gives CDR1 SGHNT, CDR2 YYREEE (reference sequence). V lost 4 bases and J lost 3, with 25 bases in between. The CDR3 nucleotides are TGTGCCAGCAGCCCCTTCCCCCAGGGGCGGGCAGGGGACTATGGCTACACCTTC. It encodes CASSPFPQGRAGDYGYTF.

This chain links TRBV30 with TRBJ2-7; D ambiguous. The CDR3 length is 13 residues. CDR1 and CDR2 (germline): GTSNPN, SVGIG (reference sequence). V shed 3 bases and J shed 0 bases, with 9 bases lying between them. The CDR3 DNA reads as TGTGCCTGGAGGGTTCCGGGCTCCTACGAGCAGTACTTC. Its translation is CAWRVPGSYEQYF. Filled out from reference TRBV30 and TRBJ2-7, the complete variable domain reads SQTIHQWPATLVQPVGSPLSLECTVEGTSNPNLYWYRQAAGRGLQLLFYSVGIGQISSEVPQNLSASRPQDRQFILSSKKLLLSDSGFYLCAWRVPGSYEQYFGPGTRLTVT.

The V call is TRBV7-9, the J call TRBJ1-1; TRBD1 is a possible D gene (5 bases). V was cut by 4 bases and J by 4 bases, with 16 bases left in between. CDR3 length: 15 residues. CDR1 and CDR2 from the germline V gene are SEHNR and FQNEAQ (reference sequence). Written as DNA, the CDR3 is TGTGCCAGCAGCTCACTGGGCCGGGGCGTCACTGAAGCTTTCTTT. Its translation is CASSSLGRGVTEAFF.

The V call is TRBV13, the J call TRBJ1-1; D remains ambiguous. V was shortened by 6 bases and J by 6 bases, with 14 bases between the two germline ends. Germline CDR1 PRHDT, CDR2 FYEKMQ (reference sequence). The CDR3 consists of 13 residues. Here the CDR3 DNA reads TGTGCCAGCAGACTCACCTCCATCCCTGAAGCTTTCTTT. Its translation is CASRLTSIPEAFF.

CDR3 residues: CASSQAVGTYGYTF. In DNA form, the CDR3 reads TGTGCCAGCAGCCAAGCAGTGGGGACCTATGGCTACACCTTC. V and J are TRBV14 and TRBJ1-2, with D possibly TRBD1 on 5 matching bases. The CDR3 is 14 residues long. Trimming removed 1 base from V and 4 bases from J, with 10 bases in between. Germline-derived CDR1 and CDR2 are SGHDN and FVKESK. The full variable domain, completed using reference TRBV14 and TRBJ1-2, is EAGVTQFPSHSVIEKGQTVTLRCDPISGHDNLYWYRRVMGKEIKFLLHFVKESKQDESGMPNNRFLAERTGGTYSTLKVQPAELEDSGVYFCASSQAVGTYGYTFGSGTRLTVV.

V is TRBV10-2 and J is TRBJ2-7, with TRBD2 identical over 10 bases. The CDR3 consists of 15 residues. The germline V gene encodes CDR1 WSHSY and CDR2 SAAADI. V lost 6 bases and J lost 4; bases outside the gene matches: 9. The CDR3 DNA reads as TGCGCCAGCAGCTATCCCGGACTAGCGGAATACGAGCAGTACTTC. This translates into CASSYPGLAEYEQYF.

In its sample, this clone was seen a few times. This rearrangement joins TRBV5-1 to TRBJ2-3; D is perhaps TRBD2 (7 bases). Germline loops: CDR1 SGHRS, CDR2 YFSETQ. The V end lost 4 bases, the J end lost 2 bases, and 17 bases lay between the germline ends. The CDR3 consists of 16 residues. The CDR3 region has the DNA TGCGCCAGCAGCCCCGGGGGGCGCTCCACCACAGATACGCAGTATTTT. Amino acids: CASSPGGRSTTDTQYF.

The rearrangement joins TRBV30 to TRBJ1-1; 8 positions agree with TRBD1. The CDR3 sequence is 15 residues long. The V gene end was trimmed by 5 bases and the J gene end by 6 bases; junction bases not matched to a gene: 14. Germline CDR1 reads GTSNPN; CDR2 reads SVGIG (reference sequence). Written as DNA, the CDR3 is TGTGCCTGGGGAGGACAGGGTGGGAAAGAACCTGAAGCTTTCTTT. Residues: CAWGGQGGKEPEAFF.

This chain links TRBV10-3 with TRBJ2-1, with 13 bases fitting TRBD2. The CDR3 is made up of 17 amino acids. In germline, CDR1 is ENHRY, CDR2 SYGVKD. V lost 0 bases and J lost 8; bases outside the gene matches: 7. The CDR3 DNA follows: TGTGCCATCAGTGAGTCGGGGACTAGCGGGATACCCCATGAGCAGTTCTTC. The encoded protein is CAISESGTSGIPHEQFF.